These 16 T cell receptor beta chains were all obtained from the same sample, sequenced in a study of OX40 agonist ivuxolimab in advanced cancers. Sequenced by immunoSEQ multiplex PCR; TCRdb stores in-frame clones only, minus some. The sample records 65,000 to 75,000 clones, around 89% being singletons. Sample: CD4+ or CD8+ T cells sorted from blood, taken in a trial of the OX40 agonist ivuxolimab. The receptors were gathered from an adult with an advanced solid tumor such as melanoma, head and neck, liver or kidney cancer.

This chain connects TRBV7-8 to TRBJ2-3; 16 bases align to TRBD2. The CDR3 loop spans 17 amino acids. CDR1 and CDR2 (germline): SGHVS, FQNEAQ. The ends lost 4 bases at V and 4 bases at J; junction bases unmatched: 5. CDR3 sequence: CASSYSGTSGGADTQYF. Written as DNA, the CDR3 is TGTGCCAGCAGCTACTCCGGGACTAGCGGGGGGGCAGATACGCAGTATTTT.

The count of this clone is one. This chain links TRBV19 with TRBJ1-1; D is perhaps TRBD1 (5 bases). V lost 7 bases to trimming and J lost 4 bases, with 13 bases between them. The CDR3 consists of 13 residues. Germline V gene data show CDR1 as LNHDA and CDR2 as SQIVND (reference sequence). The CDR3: CASMIGASTEAFF. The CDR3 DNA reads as TGTGCCAGTATGATCGGGGCTAGCACTGAAGCTTTCTTT.

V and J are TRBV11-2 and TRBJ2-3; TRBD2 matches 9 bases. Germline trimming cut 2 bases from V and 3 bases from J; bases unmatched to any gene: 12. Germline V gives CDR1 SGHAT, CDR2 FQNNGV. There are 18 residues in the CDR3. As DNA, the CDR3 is TGTGCCAGCAGCTTAAGGGGAACCCTAGCGGGGCGGACAGATACGCAGTATTTT. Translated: CASSLRGTLAGRTDTQYF.

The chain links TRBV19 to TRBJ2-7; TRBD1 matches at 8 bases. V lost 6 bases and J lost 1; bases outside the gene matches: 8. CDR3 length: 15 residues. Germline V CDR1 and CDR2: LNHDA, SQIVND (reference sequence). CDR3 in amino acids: CASRTTGAVSYEQYF. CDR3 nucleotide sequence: TGTGCCAGTAGGACGACAGGGGCCGTGTCCTACGAGCAGTACTTC.

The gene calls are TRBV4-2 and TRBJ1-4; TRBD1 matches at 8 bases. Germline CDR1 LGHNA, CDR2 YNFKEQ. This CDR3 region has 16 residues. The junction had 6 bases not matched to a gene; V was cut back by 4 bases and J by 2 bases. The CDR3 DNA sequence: TGTGCCAGCAGCCGGGATAACAGGGGGACTAATGAAAAACTGTTTTTT. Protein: CASSRDNRGTNEKLFF.

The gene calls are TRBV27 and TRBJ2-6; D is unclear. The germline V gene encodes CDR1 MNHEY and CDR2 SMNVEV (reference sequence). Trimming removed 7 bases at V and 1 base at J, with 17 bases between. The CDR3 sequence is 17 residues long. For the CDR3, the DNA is TGTGCCAGCACCTGGCAGTTTTCTGGGTCTGGGGCCAACGTCCTGACTTTC. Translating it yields CASTWQFSGSGANVLTF.

DNA of the CDR3: TGCAGTGCTAAGACTAACTATGGCTACACCTTC. Encoded protein: CSAKTNYGYTF. The chain recombines TRBV20-1 with TRBJ1-2; D gene uncertain. CDR1 DFQATT and CDR2 SNEGSKA come from the germline V gene (reference sequence). V lost 4 bases and J 0 bases, leaving 3 bases between the germline ends. This CDR3 spans 11 amino acids.

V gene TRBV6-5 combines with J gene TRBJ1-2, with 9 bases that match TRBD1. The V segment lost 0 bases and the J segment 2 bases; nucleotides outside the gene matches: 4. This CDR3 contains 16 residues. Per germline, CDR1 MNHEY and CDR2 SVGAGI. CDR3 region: CASSYSRTGVNYGYTF. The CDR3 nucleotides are TGTGCCAGCAGTTACTCCCGGACAGGGGTGAACTATGGCTACACCTTC.

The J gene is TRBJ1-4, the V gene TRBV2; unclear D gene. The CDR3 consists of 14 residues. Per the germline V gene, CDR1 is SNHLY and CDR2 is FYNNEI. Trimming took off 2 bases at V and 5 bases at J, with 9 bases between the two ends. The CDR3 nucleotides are TGTGCCAGCAGTGAAAGGACGGAAAATGAAAAACTGTTTTTT. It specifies CASSERTENEKLFF. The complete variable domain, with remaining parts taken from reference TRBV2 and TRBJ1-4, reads EPEVTQTPSHQVTQMGQEVILRCVPISNHLYFYWYRQILGQKVEFLVSFYNNEISEKSEIFDDQFSVERPDGSNFTLKIRSTKLEDSAMYFCASSERTENEKLFFGSGTQLSVL.

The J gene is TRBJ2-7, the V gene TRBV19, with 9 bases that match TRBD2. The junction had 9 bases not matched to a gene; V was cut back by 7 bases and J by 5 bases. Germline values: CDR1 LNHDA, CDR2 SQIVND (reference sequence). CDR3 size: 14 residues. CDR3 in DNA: TGTGCCAGTATGAAACTCGCGGGGGGGAACGAGCAGTACTTC. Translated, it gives CASMKLAGGNEQYF.

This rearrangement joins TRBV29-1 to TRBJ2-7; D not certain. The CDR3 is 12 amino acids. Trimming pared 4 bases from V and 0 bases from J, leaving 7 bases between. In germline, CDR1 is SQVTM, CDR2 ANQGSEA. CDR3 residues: CSVAGSSYEQYF. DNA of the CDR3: TGCAGCGTTGCTGGCAGCTCCTACGAGCAGTACTTC.

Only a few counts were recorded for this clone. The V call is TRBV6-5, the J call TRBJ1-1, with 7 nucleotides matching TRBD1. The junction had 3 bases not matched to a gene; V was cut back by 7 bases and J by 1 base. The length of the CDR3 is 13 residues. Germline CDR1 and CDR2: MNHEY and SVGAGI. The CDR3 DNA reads TGTGCCAGCACGGACAGGAGGAACACTGAAGCTTTCTTT. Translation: CASTDRRNTEAFF.

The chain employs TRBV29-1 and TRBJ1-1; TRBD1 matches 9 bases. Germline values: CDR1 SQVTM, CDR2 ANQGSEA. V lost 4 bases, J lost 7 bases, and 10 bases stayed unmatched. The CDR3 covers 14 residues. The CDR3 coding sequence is TGCAGCGTTGGGGGGACAGGGAACAGAGTTGAAGCTTTCTTT. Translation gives CSVGGTGNRVEAFF. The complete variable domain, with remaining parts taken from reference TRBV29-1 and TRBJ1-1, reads SAVISQKPSRDICQRGTSLTIQCQVDSQVTMMFWYRQQPGQSLTLIATANQGSEATYESGFVIDKFPISRPNLTFSTLTVSNMSPEDSSIYLCSVGGTGNRVEAFFGQGTRLTVV.

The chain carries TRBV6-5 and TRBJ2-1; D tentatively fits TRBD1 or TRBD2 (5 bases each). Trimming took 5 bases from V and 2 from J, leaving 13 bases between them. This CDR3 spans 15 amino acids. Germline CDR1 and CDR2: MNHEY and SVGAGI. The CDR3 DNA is TGTGCCAGCAGTAGAACTAGGGACCCCTACAATGAGCAGTTCTTC. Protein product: CASSRTRDPYNEQFF.

The CDR3 sequence: CASSYSAGNTEAFF. The CDR3 DNA sequence: TGTGCCAGCAGTTACTCGGCAGGCAACACTGAAGCTTTCTTT. The rearrangement joins TRBV6-5 to TRBJ1-1; D gene ambiguous. Trimming removed 0 bases from V and 2 bases from J, with 7 bases in between. The CDR3 sequence is 14 residues long. Germline CDR1 and CDR2: MNHEY and SVGAGI.

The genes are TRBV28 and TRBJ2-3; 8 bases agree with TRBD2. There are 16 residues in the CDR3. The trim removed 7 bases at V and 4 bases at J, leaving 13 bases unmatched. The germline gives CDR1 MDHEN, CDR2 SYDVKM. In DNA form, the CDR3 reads TGTGCCAGCACATTTGGGGGACTAGGGGGTGCAGATACGCAGTATTTT. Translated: CASTFGGLGGADTQYF. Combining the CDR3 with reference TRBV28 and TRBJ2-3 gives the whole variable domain DVKVTQSSRYLVKRTGEKVFLECVQDMDHENMFWYRQDPGLGLRLIYFSYDVKMKEKGDIPEGYSVSREKKERFSLILESASTNQTSMYLCASTFGGLGGADTQYFGPGTRLTVL.